Listed here are 18 T cell receptor beta chains from one sample, sequenced in a study of T cell responses to AZD1222 COVID-19 vaccine. Assay used: immunoSEQ multiplex PCR; TCRdb lists only in-frame clones, some missing. Of more than 110,000 clones listed, 90% to 95% are singletons. The sample was peripheral blood, taken on day 0 of AZD1222 vaccination. These receptors came from an adult in good health.

The rearrangement links TRBV27 to TRBJ1-4; 8 nucleotides align to TRBD1. The CDR3 is 14 amino acids. Germline V CDR1 and CDR2: MNHEY, SMNVEV (reference sequence). V shed 5 bases and J 12 bases; nucleotides not matched to a gene: 11. CDR3 amino acids: CASSPGQALGELFF. The CDR3 bases are TGTGCCAGCAGTCCGGGACAGGCCCTAGGGGAACTGTTTTTT.

The rearrangement uses TRBV7-9 and TRBJ1-3; no clear D. Germline V lookup: CDR1 SEHNR, CDR2 FQNEAQ (reference sequence). The CDR3 sequence is 14 residues long. V was cut by 6 bases and J by 1 base, with 10 bases left in between. The CDR3 loop is CASRGNFSGNTIYF. Here the CDR3 DNA reads TGTGCCAGCAGGGGAAATTTTTCTGGAAACACCATATATTTT.

This chain links TRBV27 with TRBJ1-6; D not certain. Germline CDR1 MNHEY, CDR2 SMNVEV (reference sequence). V was cut by 2 bases and J by 6 bases, with 8 bases left in between. The CDR3 extends over 14 amino acids. Written as DNA, the CDR3 is TGTGCCAGCAGTTTAATAGGGTTTAATTCACCCCTCCACTTT. Its protein product is CASSLIGFNSPLHF.

The rearrangement uses TRBV4-1 and TRBJ1-5; D is perhaps TRBD1 (6 bases). The V end lost 2 bases, the J end lost 2 bases, and 13 bases lay between the germline ends. Germline V CDR1 and CDR2: MGHRA, YSYEKL. The CDR3 is 16 amino acids. Written as DNA, the CDR3 is TGCGCCAGCAGCCAACGGGGGCCGTTTGGCAATCAGCCCCAGCATTTT. Its protein is CASSQRGPFGNQPQHF.

The gene calls are TRBV6-5 and TRBJ2-3; 10 nucleotides line up with TRBD2. This CDR3 spans 14 amino acids. V dropped 8 bases and J dropped 3; count of bases not matched to a gene: 5. Germline V gives CDR1 MNHEY, CDR2 SVGAGI. The CDR3 protein is CASSPSGGTDTQYF. CDR3 in DNA: TGTGCCAGCTCCCCTAGCGGGGGTACAGATACGCAGTATTTT.

For the CDR3, the DNA is TGTGCCAGCAGCCCTGTAAGGGCCACCCCCACAGATACGCAGTATTTT. Protein product: CASSPVRATPTDTQYF. The rearrangement links TRBV6-6 to TRBJ2-3; D is unresolved. With 6 bases removed from V and 2 bases from J, the gap between germline ends came to 18 bases. The CDR3 is made up of 16 amino acids. Germline assignment: CDR1 MNHNY and CDR2 SVGAGI (reference sequence).

This clone appeared once. The V and J genes are TRBV30 and TRBJ1-1; D gene unclear. Trimming took 4 bases from V and 3 from J, leaving 6 bases between them. Germline V gene data show CDR1 as GTSNPN and CDR2 as SVGIG (reference sequence). The CDR3 consists of 11 residues. CDR3 sequence (DNA): TGTGCCTGGAATGGATACACTGAAGCTTTCTTT. Residues: CAWNGYTEAFF.

This chain uses TRBV6-5 with TRBJ1-2; possibly TRBD1 for D (6 bases). The ends were cut back, 7 bases at V and 2 bases at J, with 14 bases in the middle. The CDR3 spans 14 residues. CDR1 is MNHEY, CDR2 SVGAGI, per germline. CDR3 region: CASTNSGQNYGYTF. CDR3 sequence (DNA): TGTGCCAGCACAAACTCGGGACAAAACTATGGCTACACCTTC.

The chain combines TRBV2 with TRBJ2-3; the match to TRBD1 covers 8 bases. Per the germline V gene, CDR1 is SNHLY and CDR2 is FYNNEI. The ends lost 6 bases at V and 4 bases at J; junction bases unmatched: 3. The CDR3 sequence is 13 residues long. CDR3: CASSRGRADTQYF. The CDR3 DNA reads as TGTGCCAGCAGCAGGGGGCGGGCAGATACGCAGTATTTT.

This clone was observed a single time. The chain has TRBV7-2 and TRBJ1-4, with 9 nucleotides matching TRBD1. The V and J ends lost 4 bases and 12 bases, in that order; junction bases with no gene match: 6. The germline gives CDR1 SGHTA, CDR2 FQGNSA. The CDR3 is made up of 13 amino acids. CDR3 protein: CASSSSRDRELFF. CDR3 DNA: TGTGCCAGCAGCTCTTCGAGGGACAGGGAACTGTTTTTT.

V and J are TRBV14 and TRBJ1-2, with unresolved D. The CDR3 has 14 residues. Per the germline V gene, CDR1 is SGHDN and CDR2 is FVKESK. The V and J ends lost 4 bases and 8 bases respectively, with 17 bases between them. The CDR3 nucleotides are TGTGCCAGCAGCCCCCACTCGGGCTGGAAGGGCTACACCTTC. Translation gives CASSPHSGWKGYTF.

V and J are TRBV11-3 and TRBJ1-1; no definite D call. This CDR3 has 14 amino acids. Per germline, CDR1 SGHNT and CDR2 YENEEA. The ends were cut back, 3 bases at V and 2 bases at J, with 10 bases in the middle. The CDR3 loop is CASSFWEGNTEAFF. CDR3 DNA sequence: TGTGCCAGCAGCTTTTGGGAGGGAAACACTGAAGCTTTCTTT.

In this sample, this clone turned up once. This chain joins TRBV5-6 and TRBJ2-5, with 12 bases lining up with TRBD2. V shed 4 bases and J 5 bases; nucleotides not matched to a gene: 3. The CDR3 totals 14 residues. CDR1 is SGHDT, CDR2 YYEEEE, per germline. For the CDR3, the DNA is TGTGCCAGCAGCGGACTAGCGGGGAGGGAGACCCAGTACTTC. This gives the protein CASSGLAGRETQYF. Combining the CDR3 with reference TRBV5-6 and TRBJ2-5 gives the whole variable domain DAGVTQSPTHLIKTRGQQVTLRCSPKSGHDTVSWYQQALGQGPQFIFQYYEEEERQRGNFPDRFSGHQFPNYSSELNVNALLLGDSALYLCASSGLAGRETQYFGPGTRLLVL.

The V call is TRBV27, the J call TRBJ1-6; D is uncertain. Germline CDR1 is MNHEY and CDR2 is SMNVEV (reference sequence). Trimming left V 2 bases short and J 2 bases short, with 4 bases between. The CDR3 is 14 amino acids. In DNA form, the CDR3 reads TGTGCCAGCAGTTTAGGCCCCTATAATTCACCCCTCCACTTT. The encoded protein is CASSLGPYNSPLHF.

The J gene is TRBJ1-1, the V gene TRBV10-3; TRBD1 might be the D (5 bases). The V gene lost 7 bases and the J gene lost 5 bases, with 14 bases spanning the gap. Germline-derived CDR1 and CDR2 are ENHRY and SYGVKD. CDR3 size: 13 residues. The CDR3: CAIMGGFNTEAFF. The CDR3 bases are TGTGCCATCATGGGGGGTTTTAATACTGAAGCTTTCTTT.

This sequence joins TRBV28 and TRBJ1-2; D might be TRBD1 (5 bases). The germline V gene has CDR1 MDHEN and CDR2 SYDVKM. The CDR3 contains 14 residues. The ends were cut back, 3 bases at V and 7 bases at J, with 15 bases in the middle. The CDR3 DNA reads TGTGCCAGCAGTTTGGATCAGGGAAGGACTGGCTACACCTTC. Its protein is CASSLDQGRTGYTF.

The chain couples TRBV4-1 to TRBJ1-6; 8 bases map to TRBD1. The CDR3 is 19 amino acids. V dropped 0 bases and J dropped 5; count of bases not matched to a gene: 12. Germline assignment: CDR1 MGHRA and CDR2 YSYEKL. The CDR3 DNA reads as TGCGCCAGCAGCCAAGAGGGCTTCGCACAGGGGGAAAATAATTCACCCCTCCACTTT. This translates into CASSQEGFAQGENNSPLHF.

The CDR3 nucleotides are TGTGCCAGCTCACCCTCCAGGGAAGATACGCAGTATTTT. Its protein is CASSPSREDTQYF. V usage is TRBV18 and J usage is TRBJ2-3; possibly TRBD1 for D (5 bases). Germline lookup yields CDR1 KGHSH and CDR2 LQKENI. Deletions cut 3 bases from V and 5 bases from J, with 9 bases between. This CDR3 spans 13 amino acids.